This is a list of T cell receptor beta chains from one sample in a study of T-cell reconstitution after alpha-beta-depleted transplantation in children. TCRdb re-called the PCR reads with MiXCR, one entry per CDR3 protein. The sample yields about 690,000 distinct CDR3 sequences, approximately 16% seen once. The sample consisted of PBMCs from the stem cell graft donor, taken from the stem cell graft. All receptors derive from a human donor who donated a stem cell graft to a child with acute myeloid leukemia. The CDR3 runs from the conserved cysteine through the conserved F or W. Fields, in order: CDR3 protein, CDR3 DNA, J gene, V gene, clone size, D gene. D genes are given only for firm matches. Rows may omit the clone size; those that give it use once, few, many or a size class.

CASSPDRASGGYTF TGTGCCAGCAGCCCCGACAGGGCTAGCGGTGGCTACACCTTC TRBJ1-2 TRBV7-9 many TRBD1
CASSYSLHRSYEQYF TGTGCCAGCAGTTACTCACTACACCGCTCCTACGAGCAGTACTTC TRBJ2-7 TRBV6-5 many .
CSATRTASNQPQHF TGCAGTGCTACCAGAACGGCTAGCAATCAGCCCCAGCATTTT TRBJ1-5 TRBV20-1 many .
CASSYPSTKSYEQYF TGTGCCAGCAGTTACCCCAGTACCAAATCCTACGAGCAGTACTTC TRBJ2-7 TRBV6-2/TRBV6-3 . .
CASSGGGETIEAFF TGCGCCAGCAGCGGGGGGGGGGAAACAATAGAAGCTTTCTTT TRBJ1-1 TRBV5-1 . .
CASSLTIGEGETQYF TGTGCCAGCAGTTTAACAATCGGGGAGGGGGAGACCCAGTACTTC TRBJ2-5 TRBV27 . TRBD2
CSSGPTSGVYNEQFF TGCAGCTCAGGTCCGACTAGCGGGGTTTACAATGAGCAGTTCTTC TRBJ2-1 TRBV29-1 few TRBD2
CSAREGKGLRRGELFF TGCAGTGCTAGGGAGGGGAAAGGGTTGAGGAGAGGGGAGCTGTTTTTT TRBJ2-2 TRBV20-1 few .
CSVGGRGGYTF TGCAGCGTTGGGGGCCGAGGCGGCTACACCTTC TRBJ1-2 TRBV29-1 . .
CASSPGQGVGYGYTF TGTGCCAGCAGTCCTGGACAGGGAGTGGGGTATGGCTACACCTTC TRBJ1-2 TRBV12-3/TRBV12-4 many TRBD1
CASSLNGIHTDTQYF TGTGCCAGCAGCTTAAACGGGATTCACACAGATACGCAGTATTTT TRBJ2-3 TRBV11-2 few .
CASSFAQGTEAFF TGTGCCAGCAGCTTTGCACAGGGGACTGAAGCTTTCTTT TRBJ1-1 TRBV7-9 many TRBD1
CASSPGTPNTGELFF TGTGCCAGCAGCCCCGGGACACCGAACACCGGGGAGCTGTTTTTT TRBJ2-2 TRBV12-3/TRBV12-4 . .
CASSPPWPNEQFF TGTGCCAGTAGTCCCCCGTGGCCCAATGAGCAGTTCTTC TRBJ2-1 TRBV19 few .
CATRVSGELYEQYF TGTGCCACCAGGGTATCCGGGGAGCTATACGAGCAGTACTTC TRBJ2-7 TRBV6-1 . .
CATSDSFDTQYF TGTGCCACCTCGGACAGCTTCGATACGCAGTATTTT TRBJ2-3 TRBV10-3 many .
CAISESSGRNTEAFF TGTGCCATCAGTGAGTCTTCAGGGCGGAACACTGAAGCTTTCTTT TRBJ1-1 TRBV10-3 . .
CSARGGQGGYSPLHF TGCAGTGCTAGAGGCGGACAGGGGGGGTATTCACCCCTCCACTTT TRBJ1-6 TRBV20-1 many TRBD1
CASSLRTGLADTQYF TGTGCCAGCAGCCTCCGGACAGGGTTGGCAGATACGCAGTATTTT TRBJ2-3 TRBV13 . TRBD1
CASSLSPSAHQPQHF TGTGCCAGCAGTTTATCCCCCTCTGCCCATCAGCCCCAGCATTTT TRBJ1-5 TRBV27 . .
CASSQFQGGDTIYF TGCGCCAGCAGCCAATTCCAGGGTGGTGACACCATATATTTT TRBJ1-3 TRBV4-3 few .
CATSDQIGQKQFF TGTGCCACCAGCGACCAGATAGGGCAGAAGCAGTTCTTC TRBJ2-1 TRBV24-1 many .
CASSSTSGTGGTEAFF TGTGCCAGCAGCTCTACCTCCGGGACAGGGGGCACTGAAGCTTTCTTT TRBJ1-1 TRBV13 . TRBD1
CASSLGLNGYTF TGTGCCAGCAGCCTGGGACTGAATGGCTACACCTTC TRBJ1-2 TRBV14 . .
CASSIGRRGDYTF TGTGCCAGCAGTATAGGACGGAGAGGCGACTACACCTTC TRBJ1-2 TRBV6-1 many .
CASSSKVSGNTIYF TGTGCCAGCAGTTCCAAAGTCTCTGGAAACACCATATATTTT TRBJ1-3 TRBV12-3/TRBV12-4 few .
CSARKGQSWETQYF TGCAGTGCTAGAAAGGGTCAGTCATGGGAGACCCAGTACTTC TRBJ2-5 TRBV20-1 many .
CASSLTSGYYNEQFF TGTGCCAGCAGTCTGACTAGCGGTTACTACAATGAGCAGTTCTTC TRBJ2-1 TRBV6-2/TRBV6-3 few TRBD2
CSARDYEAGAYNEQFF TGCAGTGCTAGAGATTATGAAGCGGGGGCCTACAATGAGCAGTTCTTC TRBJ2-1 TRBV20-1 . TRBD2
CASSLWGGDYGYTF TGTGCCAGCAGCTTATGGGGGGGCGACTATGGCTACACCTTC TRBJ1-2 TRBV7-2 few .
CASSLSDSTSGGDTQYF TGTGCCAGCAGTTTATCTGACAGCACTAGCGGGGGGGATACGCAGTATTTT TRBJ2-3 TRBV27 few TRBD2
CASSLNGLNQPQHF TGCGCCAGCAGCTTGAATGGATTGAATCAGCCCCAGCATTTT TRBJ1-5 TRBV5-1 . .
CASSKGQHSSTDTQYF TGTGCCAGCAGCAAAGGGCAGCATTCTAGCACAGATACGCAGTATTTT TRBJ2-3 TRBV21-1 . .
CSAMLAGGSYSYNEQFF TGCAGTGCCATGCTAGCGGGGGGGTCCTACTCCTACAATGAGCAGTTCTTC TRBJ2-1 TRBV20-1 many TRBD2
CASSLAQGAYNEQFF TGTGCCAGCAGCTTAGCGCAGGGGGCCTACAATGAGCAGTTCTTC TRBJ2-1 TRBV7-2 . TRBD1
CASSAEDRYGYTF TGTGCCAGCAGCGCCGAGGATAGGTATGGCTACACCTTC TRBJ1-2 TRBV9 few .
CASSRGGGTKNTEAFF TGTGCCAGCAGCCGCGGGGGAGGGACGAAGAACACTGAAGCTTTCTTT TRBJ1-1 TRBV11-2 once .
CASSLGPKGETQYF TGTGCCAGCAGCTTAGGACCTAAGGGGGAGACCCAGTACTTC TRBJ2-5 TRBV7-2 few .
CSASQGGQWAGYTF TGCAGTGCTAGTCAAGGGGGACAGTGGGCCGGCTACACCTTC TRBJ1-2 TRBV20-1 many TRBD1
CASSLSPLGRSGNTIYF TGTGCCAGCAGCTTATCCCCCCTGGGACGGTCTGGAAACACCATATATTTT TRBJ1-3 TRBV7-2 . .
CSAHRTGGGEQYF TGCAGTGCGCATAGGACAGGCGGGGGAGAGCAGTACTTC TRBJ2-7 TRBV20-1 many .
CASSYLASGGKDTEAFF TGTGCCAGCAGTTACTTAGCTTCTGGAGGGAAAGACACTGAAGCTTTCTTT TRBJ1-1 TRBV6-5 . .
CASSALETPLETQYF TGTGCCAGCAGCGCCTTGGAAACCCCCTTGGAGACCCAGTACTTC TRBJ2-5 TRBV7-9 . .
CASSQALGLANGELFF TGTGCCAGCAGCCAAGCGCTGGGACTAGCGAACGGGGAGCTGTTTTTT TRBJ2-2 TRBV4-2 many TRBD2
CASTLEQNQPQHF TGTGCCAGCACCCTTGAGCAGAATCAGCCCCAGCATTTT TRBJ1-5 TRBV6-6 . .